This T cell receptor (beta chain) was retrieved from a study of CD4 T cell repertoires in COVID-19. With regard to this clone: Antigen specificity is unknown.

Whole-study findings and limits: Sharing of several most expanded SARS-CoV-2-reactive clonotypes across memory subsets suggested intraclonal diversification. Between roughly 6 and 26% of SARS-CoV-2 clonotypes also appeared in SARS-CoV and/or HKU1 spike cultures.

Assay: immunoSEQ multiplex PCR; the TCRdb copy retains only in-frame clones and omits some. The sample has tens of thousands of clones; 83% are singletons. This sequence originates from a human donor who had COVID-19. This specimen consisted of CD4+ T cells from peripheral blood, obtained after recovery from COVID-19.

The CDR3 bases are TGCGCCAGCAGCCAGGGAGGGTGGACAGATACGCAGTATTTT. Protein: CASSQGGWTDTQYF. The rearrangement links TRBV5-1 to TRBJ2-3; 7 nucleotides agree with TRBD2. This CDR3 comprises 14 residues. The germline V gene encodes CDR1 SGHRS and CDR2 YFSETQ. Unmatched junction bases numbered 5, after V lost 4 bases and J lost 3 bases.